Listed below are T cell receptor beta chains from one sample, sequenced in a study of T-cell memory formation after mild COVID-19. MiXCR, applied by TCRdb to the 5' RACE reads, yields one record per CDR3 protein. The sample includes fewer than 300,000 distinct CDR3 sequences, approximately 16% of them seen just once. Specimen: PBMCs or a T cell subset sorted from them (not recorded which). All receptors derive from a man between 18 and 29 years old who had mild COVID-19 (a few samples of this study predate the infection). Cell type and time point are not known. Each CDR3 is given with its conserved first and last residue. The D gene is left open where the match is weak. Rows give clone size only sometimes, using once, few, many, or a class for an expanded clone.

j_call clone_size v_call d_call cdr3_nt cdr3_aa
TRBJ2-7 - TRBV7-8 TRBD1 TGTGCCAGCAGCTTAGCGACCGACAGGGTCCTCTACGAGCAGTACTTC CASSLATDRVLYEQYF
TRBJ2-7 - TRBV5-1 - TGCGCCAGCAGCTCGACAGTCCACGAGCAGTACTTC CASSSTVHEQYF
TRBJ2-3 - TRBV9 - TGTGCCAGCAGCGTTCGAGGACAGTTCGTGGCGGGCACAGATACGCAGTATTTT CASSVRGQFVAGTDTQYF
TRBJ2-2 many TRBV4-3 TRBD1 TGCGCCAGCAGCGAAACAGGGGCCGGGGAGCTGTTTTTT CASSETGAGELFF
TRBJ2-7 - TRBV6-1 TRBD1 TGTGCCAGCAGCGACCCGGGACAGGGAAGGAACGAGCAGTACTTC CASSDPGQGRNEQYF
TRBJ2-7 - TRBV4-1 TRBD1 TGCGCCAGCAGCCAACCCCTGACAGGGTTGGGTTCCTACGAGCAGTACTTC CASSQPLTGLGSYEQYF
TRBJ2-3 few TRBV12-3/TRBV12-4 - TGTGCCAGCAGTTTCGAGGAATACACGCAGTATTTT CASSFEEYTQYF
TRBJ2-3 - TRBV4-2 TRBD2 TGTGCCAGCAGCGGATCAGCGGGGGGGCCAGATACGCAGTATTTT CASSGSAGGPDTQYF
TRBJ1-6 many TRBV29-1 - TGCAGCGTGGGGGCAGATAGAAATTCACCCCTCCACTTT CSVGADRNSPLHF
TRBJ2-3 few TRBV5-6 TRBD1 TGTGCCAGCAGCCGTCTCGTTCCGAGGGGGCGGAGAGATACGCAGTATTTT CASSRLVPRGRRDTQYF
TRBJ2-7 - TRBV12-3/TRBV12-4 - TGTGCCAGCAGTACCACCCGAGTTGGTGAGCAGTACTTC CASSTTRVGEQYF
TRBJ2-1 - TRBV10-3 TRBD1 TGTGCCTCTGGAGGACAGGACACTCCAAATGAGCAGTTCTTC CASGGQDTPNEQFF
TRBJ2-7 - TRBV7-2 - TGTGCCAGCAGCTTTTCTACCGCTGCTGATTACGAGCAGTACTTC CASSFSTAADYEQYF
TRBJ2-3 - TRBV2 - TGTGCCAGCCGCGGACTATTCGTCACAGATACGCAGTATTTT CASRGLFVTDTQYF
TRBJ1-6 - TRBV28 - TGTGCCAGCAGCTCGGGACCGACGACCCACTCACCCCTCCACTTT CASSSGPTTHSPLHF
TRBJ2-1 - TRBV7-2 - TGTGCCAGCAGGCCGCAGGGGTTACGAAAGAGCTCCTACAATGAGCAGTTCTTC CASRPQGLRKSSYNEQFF
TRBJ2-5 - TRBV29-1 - TGCAGCGTTGTACGGCAGGGCAGCCAAGAGACCCAGTACTTC CSVVRQGSQETQYF
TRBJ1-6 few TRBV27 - TGTGCCAGCAGTTTAACTACGGGCGTACCCCTCCACTTT CASSLTTGVPLHF
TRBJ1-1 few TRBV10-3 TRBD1 TGTGCCATCAGAGGGGACAGGGAGAACACTGAAGCTTTCTTT CAIRGDRENTEAFF
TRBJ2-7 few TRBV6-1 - TGTGCCAGCAGTTCCCGGGGCAGGGGATTTGACGAGCAGTACTTC CASSSRGRGFDEQYF
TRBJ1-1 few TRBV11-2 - TGTGCCAGCAGCTTTGCGGTCGTGGGTGAAGCTTTCTTT CASSFAVVGEAFF
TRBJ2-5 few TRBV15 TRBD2 TGTGCCACCAGCAACAGCCTCCTGGGGGGGGAGACCCAGTACTTC CATSNSLLGGETQYF
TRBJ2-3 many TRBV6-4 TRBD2 TGTGCCAGCAGTGACGGGGGGGGGACCACAGATACGCAGTATTTT CASSDGGGTTDTQYF
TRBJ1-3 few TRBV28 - TGTGCCAGCAGCTCCGACAGGTACACCATATATTTT CASSSDRYTIYF
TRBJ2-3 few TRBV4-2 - TGTGCCAGCAGCCACCGGGACTCGCCCACAGATACGCAGTATTTT CASSHRDSPTDTQYF
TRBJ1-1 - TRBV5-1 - TGCGCCAGCAGTCCTTGGGGGGGAGTGAACACTGAAGCTTTCTTT CASSPWGGVNTEAFF
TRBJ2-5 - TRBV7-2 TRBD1 TGTGCCAGCAGGCGGACAGGATGGGAGACCCAGTACTTC CASRRTGWETQYF
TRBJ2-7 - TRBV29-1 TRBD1 TGCAGCGTGGGACAGGGGGCTGAGCAGTACTTC CSVGQGAEQYF
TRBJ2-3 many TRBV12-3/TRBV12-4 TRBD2 TGTGTCAACGAGCGGGGGCCAGCAGATACGCAGTATTTT CVNERGPADTQYF
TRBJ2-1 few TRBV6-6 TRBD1 TGTGCCAGCAGTTTCGCGGACAGGTACAATGAGCAGTTCTTC CASSFADRYNEQFF
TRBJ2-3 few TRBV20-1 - TGCAGTGCTCCAGGCGGGGTCTCAGATACGCAGTATTTT CSAPGGVSDTQYF
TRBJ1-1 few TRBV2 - TGTGCCAGCAGTGAAGGACGGTCCACTGAAGCTTTCTTT CASSEGRSTEAFF
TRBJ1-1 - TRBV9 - TGTGCCAGCAGCGTAGACGTTTACAGTGAAGCTTTCTTT CASSVDVYSEAFF
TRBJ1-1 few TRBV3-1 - TGTGCCAGCAGCCAATTCGGCTCCCAAGGAGCTTTCTTT CASSQFGSQGAFF
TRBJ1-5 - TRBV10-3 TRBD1 TGTGCCATCAGTGAGCCAGGACAGGATGATCAGCCCCAGCATTTT CAISEPGQDDQPQHF
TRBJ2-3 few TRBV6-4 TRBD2 TGTGCCAGCAGTGACTCTAGCGGGGGGCCAGATACGCAGTATTTT CASSDSSGGPDTQYF
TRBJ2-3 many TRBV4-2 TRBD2 TGTGCCAGCAGCCACCCCCTCGGGCGGGGGAACATAGATACGCAGTATTTT CASSHPLGRGNIDTQYF
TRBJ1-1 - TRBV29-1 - TGCAGCGTTGAAGTTCGGGAGAACGCTGAAGCTTTCTTT CSVEVRENAEAFF
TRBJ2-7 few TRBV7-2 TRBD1 TGTGCCAGCAGCTGGGGACAGGGCTACGAGCAGTACTTC CASSWGQGYEQYF
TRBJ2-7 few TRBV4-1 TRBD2 TGCGCCAGCAGCCCTATAAGCGGACTAGCGACGTACGAGCAGTACTTC CASSPISGLATYEQYF
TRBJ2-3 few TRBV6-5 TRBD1 TGTGCCAGCAGGCCACTAGGGGGCCTGACAAATACGCAGTATTTT CASRPLGGLTNTQYF
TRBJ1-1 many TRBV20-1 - TGCAGTGCTAGGACAGGTAACACTGAAGCTTTCTTT CSARTGNTEAFF
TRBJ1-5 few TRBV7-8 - TGTGCCAGCAGCTTATCGGGGGGAGGGTGGAAGCCCCAGCATTTT CASSLSGGGWKPQHF
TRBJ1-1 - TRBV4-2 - TGTGCCAGCAGCTCCCGAGGGACTGAGACTGAAGCTTTCTTT CASSSRGTETEAFF
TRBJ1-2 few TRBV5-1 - TGCGCCAGCAGCTTGGTCGGGGATGACTATGGCTACACCTTC CASSLVGDDYGYTF
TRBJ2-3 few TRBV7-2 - TGTGCCAGCAGCATCCGGCCCGCAGATACGCAGTATTTT CASSIRPADTQYF
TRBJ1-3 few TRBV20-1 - TGCAGTGTCCTGGACAGCCGCTCTGGAAACACCATATATTTT CSVLDSRSGNTIYF
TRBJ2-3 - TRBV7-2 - TGTGCCAGCAGCTGGCTATTCACAGATACGCAGTATTTT CASSWLFTDTQYF
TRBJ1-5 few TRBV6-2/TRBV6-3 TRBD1 TGTGCCAGCTCGCCCTCTCGACAGGGACGCAATCAGCCCCAGCATTTT CASSPSRQGRNQPQHF
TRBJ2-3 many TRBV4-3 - TGCGCCAGCAGCCAAGGTTCTGCGGGGGCTTACACAGATACGCAGTATTTT CASSQGSAGAYTDTQYF
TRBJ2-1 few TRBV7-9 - TGTGCCAGCAGTCCCAGCGGGGACACCCACATTGAGCAGTTCTTC CASSPSGDTHIEQFF
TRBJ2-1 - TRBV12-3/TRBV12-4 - TGTGCCAGCAGTTTGGGATTTGGGCAGTTCTTC CASSLGFGQFF
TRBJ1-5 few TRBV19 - TGTGCCAGTAGTTCGCGGACTGGGTATAGCAATCAGCCCCAGCATTTT CASSSRTGYSNQPQHF